These T cell receptor beta chains were read from a single sample in a study of cytomegalovirus exposure and HLA in healthy donors. Clones were sequenced by immunoSEQ multiplex PCR, and TCRdb holds only the in-frame ones, with some missing. Of about 170,000 clones listed, roughly 84% are singletons. Sample: PBMCs. These receptors all stem from a male donor in good health and CMV-seronegative. CDR3s leave out the opening cysteine and the closing phenylalanine or tryptophan. Expanded clones get a size class; other rows say once, few or many, or leave the size out.

TRBJ2-2	NA	TRBV5-3	ARSSGGANTGELF
TRBJ2-2	NA	TRBV21-1	ASSKSASGKNTGELF
TRBJ1-4	NA	TRBV25-1	ASSEKRPKANEKLF
TRBJ1-1	NA	TRBV6-1	ASSEASTGNTEAF
TRBJ1-3	NA	TRBV9	ASSVKTGASGNTIY
TRBJ2-1	NA	TRBV7-8	ASSRKRTENNEQF
TRBJ2-5	NA	TRBV19	ASSGNKETQY
TRBJ2-5	few	TRBV21-1	ASSKVGGQGFSSETQY
TRBJ2-1	NA	TRBV27	ASCPLGTNNNEQF
TRBJ1-4	NA	TRBV6-6	ASSNPTGIMVF
TRBJ2-7	NA	TRBV27	ASSFGTGFGEQY
TRBJ2-7	few	TRBV19	ASMEGQGAYEQY
TRBJ1-4	NA	TRBV6-5	ASSRTGGYEKLF
TRBJ2-7	NA	TRBV14	ASSQSGQGIYEQY
TRBJ1-3	NA	TRBV28	ASSLGQGVANTIY
TRBJ1-6	NA	TRBV7-9	ASSTLADSPLH
TRBJ1-2	NA	TRBV5-6	ASSLERITMPGQGYGYT
TRBJ2-1	NA	TRBV27	ASSFRGGSYNEQF
TRBJ2-5	NA	TRBV5-6	ASSLAEDRGQETQY
TRBJ1-1	NA	TRBV13	ASSLRGFGTRLNTEAF
TRBJ2-1	NA	TRBV7-2	ASSLVGTRNNEQF
TRBJ2-7	NA	TRBV28	ASSGGLAGGQWYEQY
TRBJ1-2	NA	TRBV7-8	ASSLDRGRGGYT
TRBJ2-1	NA	TRBV30	AWSVTQGQF
TRBJ2-1	NA	TRBV10-3	AISAAGADYEQF
TRBJ2-4	many	TRBV11-1	ASSTGSTGISVIQY
TRBJ2-5	once	TRBV11-3	ASSLGRGAQETQY
TRBJ2-3	NA	TRBV5-4	ASSLSSGSGADTQY
TRBJ1-1	NA	TRBV14	ASSQYRGLSERTEAF
TRBJ1-2	NA	TRBV23-1	ASSHSRQNYGYT
TRBJ1-4	NA	TRBV28	ASSRTGREKLF
TRBJ1-2	NA	TRBV5-1	ASSLNSGGRGGYT
TRBJ1-1	NA	TRBV15	ATRRTQNTEAF
TRBJ1-1	few	TRBV6-5	ASSSGVLVTEAF
TRBJ1-2	once	TRBV6-1	ASSGQGYGYT
TRBJ2-7	once	TRBV5-1	ASSLAVNNYEQY
TRBJ2-5	NA	TRBV9	ASSVVGDRAWETQY
TRBJ2-3	NA	TRBV11-1	ASSSGDTDTQY
TRBJ2-7	NA	TRBV30	AWSLGTGDYEQY
TRBJ2-7	NA	TRBV10-3	AISLAGDTYEQY
TRBJ1-5	NA	TRBV7-6	ASSLGAGGRFETQH
TRBJ1-3	NA	TRBV7-9	ASSLAHGSGNTIY